The clone carrying this TCR beta chain came up many times. This record comes from a study of T-cell reconstitution after alpha-beta-depleted transplantation in children. Unique molecular identifiers were used in preparing the TCRbeta library. TCRdb used MiXCR to reprocess the PCR reads, holding one entry per CDR3 protein. Counted here are about 460,000 distinct CDR3 sequences, roughly 10% occurring once; the ten biggest clones make up 13% to 15%. The clonotype comes from a female patient between 2 and 15 years old who had a stem cell transplant for aplastic anemia, so the T cells may come from the graft donor. Sequences were derived from PBMCs, mostly from graft donor cells, sampled 180 days after TCRalphabeta/CD19-depleted stem cell transplant.

CDR3: CATAETDTQYF. In DNA, the CDR3 is TGTGCCACGGCAGAAACAGATACGCAGTATTTT. The chain uses TRBV15 and TRBJ2-3; D gene uncertain. Trimming left V 9 bases short and J 3 bases short, with 7 bases between. The CDR3 loop spans 11 amino acids. Germline V gene lookup returns CDR1 LNHNV and CDR2 YYDKDF (reference sequence).